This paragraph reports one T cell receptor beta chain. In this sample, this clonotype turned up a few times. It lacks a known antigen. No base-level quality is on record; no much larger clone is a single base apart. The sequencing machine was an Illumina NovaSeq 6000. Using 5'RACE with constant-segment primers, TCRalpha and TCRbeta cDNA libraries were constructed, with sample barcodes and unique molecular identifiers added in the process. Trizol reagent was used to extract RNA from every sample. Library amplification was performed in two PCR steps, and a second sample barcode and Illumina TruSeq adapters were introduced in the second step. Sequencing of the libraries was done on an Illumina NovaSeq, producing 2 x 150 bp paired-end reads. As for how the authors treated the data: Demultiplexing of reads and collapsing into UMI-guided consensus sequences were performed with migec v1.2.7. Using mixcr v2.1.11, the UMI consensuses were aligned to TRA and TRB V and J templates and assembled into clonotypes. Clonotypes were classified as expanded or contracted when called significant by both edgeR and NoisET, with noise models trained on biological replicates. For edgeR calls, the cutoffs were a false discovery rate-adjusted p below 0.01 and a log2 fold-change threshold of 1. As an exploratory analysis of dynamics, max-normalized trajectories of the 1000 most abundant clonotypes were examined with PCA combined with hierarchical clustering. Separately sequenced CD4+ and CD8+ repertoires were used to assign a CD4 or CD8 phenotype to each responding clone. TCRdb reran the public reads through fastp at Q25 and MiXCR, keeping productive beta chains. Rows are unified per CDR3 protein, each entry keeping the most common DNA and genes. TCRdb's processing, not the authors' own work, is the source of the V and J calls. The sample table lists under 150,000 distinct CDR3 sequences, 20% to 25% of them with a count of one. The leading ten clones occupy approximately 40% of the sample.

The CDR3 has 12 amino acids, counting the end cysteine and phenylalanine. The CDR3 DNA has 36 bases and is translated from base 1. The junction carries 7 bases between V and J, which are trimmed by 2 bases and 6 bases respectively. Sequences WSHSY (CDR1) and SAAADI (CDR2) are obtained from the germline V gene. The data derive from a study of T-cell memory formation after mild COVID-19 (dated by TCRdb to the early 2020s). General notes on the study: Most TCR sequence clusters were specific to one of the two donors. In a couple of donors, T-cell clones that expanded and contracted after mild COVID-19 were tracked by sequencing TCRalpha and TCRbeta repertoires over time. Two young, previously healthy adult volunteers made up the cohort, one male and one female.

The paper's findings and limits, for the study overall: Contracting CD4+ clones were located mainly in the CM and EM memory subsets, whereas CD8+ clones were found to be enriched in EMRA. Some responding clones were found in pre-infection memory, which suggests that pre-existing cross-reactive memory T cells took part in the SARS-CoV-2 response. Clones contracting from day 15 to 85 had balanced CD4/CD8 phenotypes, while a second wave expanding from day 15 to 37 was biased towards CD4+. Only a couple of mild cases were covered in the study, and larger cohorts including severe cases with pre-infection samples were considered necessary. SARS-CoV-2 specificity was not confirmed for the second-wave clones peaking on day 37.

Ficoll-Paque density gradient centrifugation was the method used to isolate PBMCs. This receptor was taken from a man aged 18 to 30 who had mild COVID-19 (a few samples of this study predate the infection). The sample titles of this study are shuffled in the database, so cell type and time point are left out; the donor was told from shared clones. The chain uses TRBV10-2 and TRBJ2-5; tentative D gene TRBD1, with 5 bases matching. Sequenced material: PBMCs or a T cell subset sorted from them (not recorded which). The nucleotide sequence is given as TGCGCCAGCAGTGAGCTGGGGCAGACCCAGTACTTC. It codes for CASSELGQTQYF.